This T cell receptor (beta chain) appears in the sequencing data of a study of post-analysis software for immune sequencing data (dated by TCRdb to the mid-2010s). As for the study more broadly: The recorded disease courses included relapsing-remitting, secondary progressive and progressive-relapsing multiple sclerosis, and some patients had no subtype annotation. The patient repertoires were set against eleven to twelve previously published healthy control repertoires from donors whose ages ranged from roughly 6 to 26 years. A subset of samples was prepared in parallel using single-end sample barcoding, then pooled and co-amplified after Illumina adapter ligation. Paper-wide results and their limitations: Compared with controls, multiple sclerosis patients had significantly lower normalized Chao1 diversity, a finding suggesting substantial peripheral T-cell clonal expansion. The multiple sclerosis patient group was slightly younger than the control group. When samples were clustered directly using the F measure, samples prepared in the same batch co-clustered strongly, which prompted a batch-effect correction.

TCR beta repertoires were profiled from peripheral blood of over 10 young patients with multiple sclerosis to demonstrate the VDJtools post-analysis software. The multiple sclerosis patients were children and adolescents between roughly 6 and 17 years of age. On this clonotype itself: Its specific antigen is unknown. One base away there is no much larger clone; base qualities are not given.

The method was PCR. TCRdb lists the instrument as Illumina HiSeq 2500. Unique molecular identifiers were incorporated into TCR beta cDNA libraries to reduce PCR and sequencing biases. Per 1 to 10 million input T cells, approximately 500,000 cDNA molecules were obtained, such that each molecule approximated one T cell. The patient libraries were prepared and sequenced with the same protocol used for the earlier healthy control dataset. Within a given batch, samples were prepared together, multiplexed and sequenced on the same HiSeq lane. In the source study's methods: MIGEC handled the raw barcoded reads, throwing out single-read molecular identifier groups before consensus assembly and CDR3 extraction. VDJtools was used for post-analysis of the clonotype tables, with diversity normalized by down-sampling every dataset to the smallest sample size. To correct batch-related cross-sample contamination, repertoire overlap clustering matched CDR3 amino acid sequences but not nucleotide sequences. TCRdb reprocessed the public reads (quality trimming at Q25 with fastp, clone calling with MiXCR) and kept in-frame beta chains. Rows are combined by CDR3 protein, so each entry shows the most common genes and DNA. The V and J calls come from TCRdb's annotation, not from the publication. For this sample the table gives about 430,000 distinct CDR3 sequences, of which roughly 40% were detected only once. The ten largest clones capture about 8% of the sample.

This receptor was taken from a girl aged 2-10 years with multiple sclerosis. The sample was blood.

The CDR3: CSVRGFASLNEKLFF. The nucleotides read TGCAGCGTTCGAGGTTTCGCCAGCCTTAATGAAAAACTGTTTTTT. The V and J segments used are TRBV29-1 and TRBJ1-4; the D gene lacks a confident call. For CDR1 and CDR2, the germline V gene lists SQVTM and ANQGSEA. The CDR3 covers 15 residues, taking in both the cysteine and the phenylalanine. CDR3 DNA only is kept here, 45 bases in frame from base 1. V is reduced by 5 bases and J by 4 bases, leaving a spacing of 17 bases between them.